This T cell receptor (beta chain) originates from a study of blood T cell repertoires in COVID-19. As for the study in general: The United States, Italy and Spain supplied acute and convalescent COVID-19 samples. PBMCs, B-cell-depleted T cells, or T cells were the source of the cDNA or gDNA that made up the material.

Per the original data handling: By means of reference gene primer amplification, nucleated cell counts were estimated. Profiling relied on immunoSEQ multiplex PCR, and the TCRdb table lists in-frame clones only, not all of them. That table supplies the V and J calls and clone size; D and trimming were determined from the DNA. Among 70,000 to 85,000 clones listed, around 86% were seen once. This CDR3 comprises 14 residues. Germline V gene lookup returns CDR1 KGHSY and CDR2 FQNENV. Trimming removed 4 bases at V and 9 bases at J, with 13 bases between. This TCR came from a woman aged 60-75 years with acute or convalescent COVID-19. The chain recombines TRBV16 with TRBJ1-6; D is unclear. Sequenced: peripheral blood. In DNA, the CDR3 is TGTGCCAGCAGCCCCCCCCATAGTGCTTCACCCCTCCACTTT. This codes for CASSPPHSASPLHF.